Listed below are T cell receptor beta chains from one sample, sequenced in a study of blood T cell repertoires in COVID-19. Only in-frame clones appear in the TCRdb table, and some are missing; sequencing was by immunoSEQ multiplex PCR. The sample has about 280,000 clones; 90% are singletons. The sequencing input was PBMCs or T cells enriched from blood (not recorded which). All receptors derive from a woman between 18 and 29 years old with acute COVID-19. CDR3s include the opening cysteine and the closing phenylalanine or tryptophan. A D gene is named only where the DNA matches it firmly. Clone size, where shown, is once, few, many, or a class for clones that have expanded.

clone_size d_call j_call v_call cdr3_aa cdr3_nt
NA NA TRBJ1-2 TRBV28 CASSSPGETSYGYTF TGTGCCAGCAGCTCCCCCGGGGAAACCTCCTATGGCTACACCTTC
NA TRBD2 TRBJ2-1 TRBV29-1 CSVLSSGSLSYNEQFF TGCAGCGTTCTGTCTAGCGGGAGTCTCTCCTACAATGAGCAGTTCTTC
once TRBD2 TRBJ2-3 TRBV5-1 CASSQRPGTSGMSTDTQYF TGCGCCAGCAGCCAACGTCCCGGGACTAGCGGGATGAGCACAGATACGCAGTATTTT
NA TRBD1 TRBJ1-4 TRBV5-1 CASSQGQPNEKLFF TGCGCCAGCAGCCAGGGACAGCCGAATGAAAAACTGTTTTTT
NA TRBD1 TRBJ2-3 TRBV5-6 CASSTDREADTQYF TGTGCCAGCAGCACGGACAGGGAGGCAGATACGCAGTATTTT
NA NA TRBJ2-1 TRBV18 CASSPQVHSGNEQFF TGTGCCAGCTCACCTCAGGTTCACTCCGGCAATGAGCAGTTCTTC
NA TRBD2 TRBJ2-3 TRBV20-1 CSASFRLAGGDTQYF TGCAGTGCTAGTTTTAGGCTAGCGGGAGGAGATACGCAGTATTTT
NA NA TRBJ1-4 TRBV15 CATSRAGTGEKLFF TGTGCCACCAGCAGAGCTGGGACTGGTGAAAAACTGTTTTTT
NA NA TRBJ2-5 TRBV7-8 CASSPGVVWVTQYF TGTGCCAGCAGCCCGGGTGTGGTTTGGGTGACCCAGTACTTC
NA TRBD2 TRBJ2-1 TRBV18 CASSPPAGANEQFF TGTGCCAGCTCACCCCCAGCGGGAGCAAATGAGCAGTTCTTC
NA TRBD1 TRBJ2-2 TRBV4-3 CASSQGGVGQGNTGELFF TGCGCCAGCAGCCAAGGGGGAGTAGGACAGGGGAACACCGGGGAGCTGTTTTTT
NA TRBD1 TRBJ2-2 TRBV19 CASSIPTLGQGRTGELFF TGTGCCAGTAGTATTCCGACCTTGGGACAGGGTCGCACCGGGGAGCTGTTTTTT
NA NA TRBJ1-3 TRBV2 CASSLGSGNTIYF TGTGCCAGCAGTCTCGGTTCAGGAAACACCATATATTTT
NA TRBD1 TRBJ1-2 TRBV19 CASSEQGTYGYTF TGTGCCAGTAGCGAACAGGGGACCTATGGCTACACCTTC
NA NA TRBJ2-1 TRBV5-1 CASSQGDEQFF TGCGCCAGCAGCCAGGGCGATGAGCAGTTCTTC
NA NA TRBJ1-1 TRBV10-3 CAIKDSLVGTEAFF TGTGCCATCAAGGACAGTTTGGTTGGCACTGAAGCTTTCTTT
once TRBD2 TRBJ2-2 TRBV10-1 CASSESWTSGIANTGELFF TGCGCCAGCAGTGAATCATGGACTAGTGGGATTGCGAACACCGGGGAGCTGTTTTTT
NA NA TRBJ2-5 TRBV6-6 CASSKELAGRRETQYF TGTGCCAGCAGCAAAGAATTGGCGGGGAGGAGGGAGACCCAGTACTTC
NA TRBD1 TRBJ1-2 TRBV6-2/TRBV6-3 CASGQGARYGYTF TGTGCCAGCGGCCAGGGGGCAAGGTATGGCTACACCTTC
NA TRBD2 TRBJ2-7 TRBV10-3 CAISGLAGVTYEQYF TGTGCCATCAGTGGACTAGCGGGAGTTACCTACGAGCAGTACTTC
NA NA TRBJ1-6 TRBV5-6 CASSLVDSNSPLHF TGTGCCAGCAGCTTAGTGGACTCCAATTCACCCCTCCACTTT
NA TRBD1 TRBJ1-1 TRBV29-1 CSARDRVIEAFF TGCAGCGCCCGGGACAGGGTAATAGAAGCTTTCTTT